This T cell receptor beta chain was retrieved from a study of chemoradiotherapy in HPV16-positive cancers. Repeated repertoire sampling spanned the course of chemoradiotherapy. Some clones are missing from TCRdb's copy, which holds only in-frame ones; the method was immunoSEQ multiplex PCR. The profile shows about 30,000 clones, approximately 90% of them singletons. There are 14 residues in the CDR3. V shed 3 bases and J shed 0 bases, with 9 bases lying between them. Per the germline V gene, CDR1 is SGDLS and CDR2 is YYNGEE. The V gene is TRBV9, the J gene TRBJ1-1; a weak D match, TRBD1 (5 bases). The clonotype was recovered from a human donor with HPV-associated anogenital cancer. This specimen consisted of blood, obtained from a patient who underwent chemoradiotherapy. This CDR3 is CASSATVMNTEAFF. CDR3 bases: TGTGCCAGCAGCGCGACAGTCATGAACACTGAAGCTTTCTTT. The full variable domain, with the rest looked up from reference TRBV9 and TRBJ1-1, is DSGVTQTPKHLITATGQRVTLRCSPRSGDLSVYWYQQSLDQGLQFLIQYYNGEERAKGNILERFSAQQFPDLHSELNLSSLELGDSALYFCASSATVMNTEAFFGQGTRLTVV.